This TCR beta chain was found in a study of blood T cell repertoires in COVID-19. The CDR3 sequence is 14 residues long. The germline V gene encodes CDR1 MDHEN and CDR2 SYDVKM. V was pared by 6 bases and J by 7 bases, with 18 bases between. TCRdb's table, derived via immunoSEQ multiplex PCR, lists solely in-frame clones and lacks some. The data hold 350,000 to 450,000 clones, with approximately 91% observed a single time. This TCR derives from a middle-aged woman with COVID-19, enrolled during active disease. Material for sequencing was peripheral blood. This chain links TRBV28 with TRBJ1-2, with D tentatively TRBD1 (5 bases). Here the CDR3 reads CASRGPGRLGGYTF. CDR3 DNA sequence: TGTGCCAGCAGGGGGCCCGGGAGATTGGGTGGCTACACCTTC.